Listed below are T cell receptor beta chains from one sample, sequenced in a study of cytomegalovirus exposure and HLA in healthy donors. The assay was immunoSEQ multiplex PCR, and TCRdb's table has in-frame clones only and misses some. The repertoire shows 40,000 to 45,000 clones; the top ten hold less than 2%. Sequences were obtained from PBMCs. The receptors stem from a woman between 25 and 40 years old in good health and CMV-seronegative. The CDR3 runs from the conserved cysteine through the conserved F or W. D genes are given only for firm matches.

>TRBJ2-7|TRBD1|TRBV29-1
CSVEGAGTGYNEQYF
TGCAGCGTTGAAGGAGCCGGGACAGGGTATAACGAGCAGTACTTC
>TRBJ1-1|TRBD1|TRBV12-5
CASGSGQGNLNTEAFF
TGTGCTAGTGGGTCGGGACAGGGGAACCTGAACACTGAAGCTTTCTTT
>TRBJ2-7|TRBD1|TRBV5-4
CASSLSLDRAPYEQYF
TGTGCCAGCAGCTTGTCGCTTGACAGGGCGCCCTACGAGCAGTACTTC
>TRBJ1-5|NA|TRBV27
CASRTRVFSNQPQHF
TGTGCCAGCAGAACCAGGGTTTTTAGCAATCAGCCCCAGCATTTT
>TRBJ2-7|NA|TRBV7-9
CASSDYRAGAEQYF
TGTGCCAGCAGCGACTACAGGGCTGGGGCCGAGCAGTACTTC
>TRBJ2-1|TRBD2|TRBV30
CAWSVRRLAGVLNNEQFF
TGTGCCTGGAGTGTACGTCGGCTAGCGGGAGTATTGAACAATGAGCAGTTCTTC
>TRBJ1-4|NA|TRBV5-1
CASSLSGWPTNEKLFF
TGCGCCAGCAGCTTGTCAGGGTGGCCAACTAATGAAAAACTGTTTTTT
>TRBJ2-6|TRBD1|TRBV4-1
CASSRGTGGTGANVLTF
TGCGCCAGCAGCCGAGGGACAGGGGGTACTGGGGCCAACGTCCTGACTTTC
>TRBJ1-1|NA|TRBV29-1
CSVDSVGRRSNTEAFF
TGCAGCGTTGATTCGGTGGGGAGGCGGTCGAACACTGAAGCTTTCTTT
>TRBJ2-7|TRBD1|TRBV5-6
CASSSRVFGGQGWEQYF
TGTGCCAGCAGCTCTCGAGTTTTTGGGGGACAGGGTTGGGAGCAGTACTTC
>TRBJ2-1|TRBD2|TRBV6-1
CASSEEGSGTYNEQFF
TGTGCCAGCAGTGAAGAGGGTAGCGGGACTTACAATGAGCAGTTCTTC
>TRBJ2-7|TRBD1|TRBV5-4
CASSPPQKRTGHYEQYF
TGTGCCAGCAGCCCCCCGCAAAAACGGACAGGACACTACGAGCAGTACTTC
>TRBJ1-1|TRBD1|TRBV5-1
CASSSGTGRDTEAFF
TGCGCCAGCAGCTCCGGGACAGGGCGGGACACTGAAGCTTTCTTT
>TRBJ1-1|NA|TRBV5-1
CASSLARRGTEAFF
TGCGCCAGCAGCTTGGCTCGTAGGGGGACTGAAGCTTTCTTT
>TRBJ1-1|NA|TRBV6-4
CASSEGVGTEAFF
TGTGCCAGCAGTGAAGGGGTGGGCACTGAAGCTTTCTTT
>TRBJ1-1|NA|TRBV18
CASSPRGNVMNTEAFF
TGTGCCAGCTCACCACGGGGCAATGTTATGAACACTGAAGCTTTCTTT
>TRBJ1-3|NA|TRBV6-6
CASRGGTGNTIYF
TGTGCCAGCCGAGGAGGCACTGGAAACACCATATATTTT
>TRBJ2-5|NA|TRBV5-1
CASSLERVLETQYF
TGCGCCAGCAGCTTGGAGCGGGTATTGGAGACCCAGTACTTC
>TRBJ2-1|NA|TRBV6-5
CASSYPAGNNEQFF
TGTGCCAGCAGTTATCCCGCAGGGAACAATGAGCAGTTCTTC
>TRBJ2-1|NA|TRBV7-9
CASSRGGDEQFF
TGTGCCAGCAGCCGCGGGGGCGATGAGCAGTTCTTC
>TRBJ1-2|NA|TRBV28
CASSLGGPWTNYGYTF
TGTGCCAGCAGTTTGGGAGGACCCTGGACTAACTATGGCTACACCTTC
>TRBJ1-2|NA|TRBV28
CASSSTVPNYGYTF
TGTGCCAGCAGTTCGACAGTTCCTAACTATGGCTACACCTTC
>TRBJ2-7|TRBD1|TRBV30
CAWSLRRTGTDYEQYF
TGTGCCTGGAGTCTCAGGAGGACAGGGACCGACTACGAGCAGTACTTC
>TRBJ1-2|NA|TRBV30
CAWSVANRVKGGYTF
TGTGCCTGGAGTGTAGCCAACAGGGTAAAGGGTGGCTACACCTTC
>TRBJ1-4|TRBD1|TRBV7-2
CASSSPDRGIEKLFF
TGTGCCAGCAGCTCGCCAGACAGGGGGATTGAAAAACTGTTTTTT
>TRBJ2-2|NA|TRBV4-2
CASSLRGLDTGELFF
TGTGCCAGCAGCCTCAGGGGCTTGGACACCGGGGAGCTGTTTTTT
>TRBJ1-1|NA|TRBV6-5
CASSYGENTEAFF
TGTGCCAGCTCCTACGGGGAGAACACTGAAGCTTTCTTT
>TRBJ1-3|NA|TRBV4-1
CASSQWAGVVGNTIYF
TGCGCCAGCAGCCAATGGGCAGGGGTGGTCGGAAACACCATATATTTT
>TRBJ2-2|NA|TRBV28
CASSRTGTANTGELFF
TGTGCCAGCAGTCGTACCGGGACTGCGAACACCGGGGAGCTGTTTTTT
>TRBJ1-3|TRBD1|TRBV6-5
CASSYLGQSSGNTIYF
TGTGCCAGCAGTTACTTGGGACAGAGCTCTGGAAACACCATATATTTT
>TRBJ2-5|TRBD2|TRBV4-2
CASSSLAGEGETQYF
TGTGCCAGCAGCTCTCTAGCGGGAGAGGGAGAGACCCAGTACTTC
>TRBJ2-7|TRBD1|TRBV5-1
CASSLGKTGVGSYEQYF
TGCGCCAGCAGCTTGGGAAAAACAGGGGTCGGGTCCTACGAGCAGTACTTC
>TRBJ1-1|NA|TRBV30
CAWSWGGFKTEAFF
TGTGCCTGGAGCTGGGGGGGCTTTAAGACTGAAGCTTTCTTT
>TRBJ1-5|NA|TRBV18
CASSPAYGDSVSQHF
TGTGCCAGCTCACCAGCGTACGGGGATAGTGTGTCCCAGCATTTT
>TRBJ2-7|TRBD2|TRBV7-9
CASSLAGWEGEGSYEQYF
TGTGCCAGCAGCTTAGCTGGCTGGGAGGGAGAGGGATCCTACGAGCAGTACTTC
>TRBJ1-1|NA|TRBV4-3
CASSQTTENTEAFF
TGCGCCAGCAGCCAAACGACAGAGAACACTGAAGCTTTCTTT
>TRBJ2-4|NA|TRBV7-9
CASSSQGNIQYF
TGTGCCAGCAGTTCCCAGGGTAACATTCAGTACTTC
>TRBJ2-7|TRBD2|TRBV4-1
CASSQGLGGRRGYEQYF
TGCGCCAGCAGCCAAGGGCTCGGCGGGAGACGCGGCTACGAGCAGTACTTC
>TRBJ2-5|NA|TRBV5-4
CASSFLQGGETQYF
TGTGCCAGCAGCTTCTTACAGGGGGGGGAGACCCAGTACTTC
>TRBJ1-1|NA|TRBV18
CASSPGGAGEAFF
TGTGCCAGCTCACCAGGGGGCGCGGGTGAAGCTTTCTTT
>TRBJ2-3|NA|TRBV23-1
CASSLIGIIRERPTDTQYF
TGCGCCAGCAGCCTCATTGGGATAATCCGGGAGCGTCCCACAGATACGCAGTATTTT
>TRBJ2-1|TRBD2|TRBV28
CASVAGAFNEQFF
TGTGCCAGCGTAGCGGGAGCATTCAATGAGCAGTTCTTC
>TRBJ2-3|TRBD1|TRBV28
CASSLVLGTGGRTDTQYF
TGTGCCAGCAGTTTAGTATTAGGGACAGGGGGTCGCACAGATACGCAGTATTTT
>TRBJ1-5|TRBD1|TRBV4-1
CASSQVQGGNQPQHF
TGCGCCAGCAGCCAAGTTCAGGGGGGCAATCAGCCCCAGCATTTT